This T cell receptor beta chain was sequenced during a study of blood T cell repertoires in COVID-19. Study context: The cDNA or gDNA used as material had been derived from T cells, B-cell-depleted T cells, or PBMCs.

Germline V gene data show CDR1 as MNHNS and CDR2 as SASEGT. This CDR3 comprises 15 residues. After removal of 2 bases from V and 10 bases from J, the junction contained 6 bases not matched to a gene. Under the authors' procedure: Counts of nucleated cells, estimated from reference gene primer amplification, were obtained. The repertoire was sequenced with immunoSEQ multiplex PCR; TCRdb's copy has only in-frame clones and lacks some. V and J calls and clone size follow that table, whereas D and trimming were derived from the DNA. The data show about 140,000 clones, with around 83% seen just once and around 8.5% held by the top ten.

This receptor was identified in a woman aged 60 to 75 with acute or convalescent COVID-19. The rearrangement uses TRBV6-1 and TRBJ2-1; 12 bases fit TRBD2. The material sequenced was peripheral blood. The chain's CDR3 is CASSERTSGEGEQFF. The DNA for the CDR3 is TGTGCCAGCAGTGAAAGGACTAGCGGGGAGGGGGAGCAGTTCTTC.